Detailed here is one T cell receptor beta chain. The antigen is not known. These data are taken from a study of cytomegalovirus exposure and HLA in healthy donors. Amplification used 60 Vbeta primers and 13 Jbeta primers. Sequenced by immunoSEQ multiplex PCR; TCRdb stores in-frame clones only, minus some. The sample lists around 190,000 clones; more than 65% were seen once. Study findings and constraints: Presence/absence comparisons presumed near-even sequencing depth among donors.

Germline V CDR1 and CDR2: SEHNR, FQNEAQ (reference sequence). Trimming removed 1 base from V and 0 bases from J; junction bases left unmatched: 9. The CDR3 is 19 amino acids. This clonotype was sampled from a girl aged 2-10 years in good health and CMV-seropositive. This chain joins TRBV7-9 and TRBJ2-6, with TRBD1 matching 7 bases. The sequencing sample was made of PBMCs. The CDR3 DNA is TGTGCCAGCAGCTTAGTCCTTGGGACAGCTGCCTCTGGGGCCAACGTCCTGACTTTC. Encoded protein: CASSLVLGTAASGANVLTF.